Presented here are 2 T cell receptor beta chains from one specimen sequenced in a study of breast tumors, draining lymph nodes, adjacent tissues. TCRdb analysed the multiplex PCR reads with MiXCR anew, one entry per CDR3 protein. The data hold more than 15,000 distinct CDR3 sequences, with approximately 57% observed a single time. Sequenced material: tumor-adjacent breast tissue. The receptor source for this set is a female donor with breast cancer. Some clones in this sample may be carry-over from other donors' samples.

V is TRBV7-9 and J is TRBJ1-2; 11 bases are shared with TRBD1. V lost 5 bases, J lost 4 bases, and 3 bases stayed unmatched. The CDR3 runs to 14 residues. Per germline, CDR1 SEHNR and CDR2 FQNEAQ (reference sequence). The CDR3 region has the DNA TGTGCCAGCAGCCGGACAGGGGGCTCCTATGGCTACACCTTC. Its translation: CASSRTGGSYGYTF.

This clonotype was counted many times. CDR3 sequence reads: CASSLTASTTNEKLFF. In DNA, the CDR3 is TGTGCCAGCAGTTTGACAGCTAGCACAACTAATGAAAAACTGTTTTTT. This chain uses TRBV6-5 with TRBJ1-4; tentatively, D is TRBD1 (5 bases). Trimming took off 4 bases at V and 0 bases at J, with 12 bases between the two ends. The V gene's germline CDR1 is MNHEY and CDR2 SVGAGI. The CDR3 contains 16 residues.